The clone carrying this T cell receptor (beta chain) was seen ten or more times. Its antigen is unknown. J lost 6 bases, V lost 5 bases, and 9 bases had no gene match. CDR1 and CDR2 from the germline V gene are DFQATT and SNEGSKA (reference sequence). CDR3 length equals 14 residues. TCRdb re-analysed the 5' RACE reads in MiXCR, keeping a single row per CDR3 protein. The sample yields fewer than 650,000 distinct CDR3 sequences, roughly 7.1% seen once. The data belong to a study of identical twins. Findings and caveats of the study: Low generation probability was overrepresented in out-of-frame alpha sequences shared by twins.

A further study also used this sample, focusing on yellow fever vaccine responses in identical twins.

This sequence joins TRBV20-1 and TRBJ2-2; 7 positions match TRBD2. The TCR originated in a woman aged 18-29 years in good health. Sequenced sample: PBMCs. The CDR3 reads CSALGGSGAGELFF. CDR3 DNA sequence: TGCAGTGCTTTGGGGGGGAGTGGAGCCGGGGAGCTGTTTTTT.